One TCR beta chain is described in this entry. This specimen comes from a study of cytotoxic CD8 clonotypes in ibrutinib-treated CLL. With sequencing, the targeted depth ranged from 1 in 200,000 to 1 in 1 million T cells. Sequencing was performed with immunoSEQ multiplex PCR; in TCRdb, only in-frame clones are kept and a portion is missing. The data contain about 9,400 clones, approximately 60% of them singletons. The source is a human donor with chronic lymphocytic leukemia. Sequences were derived from PBMCs, sampled before ibrutinib treatment.

For the CDR3, the DNA is TGTGCCAGTCACGGGGACCGCGAGACCCAGTACTTC. This translates into CASHGDRETQYF. The genes are TRBV2 and TRBJ2-5, with D perhaps given as TRBD1 or TRBD2 (5 bases each). CDR1 is SNHLY, CDR2 FYNNEI, per germline. The CDR3 spans 12 residues. V was pared by 9 bases and J by 5 bases, with 13 bases between.